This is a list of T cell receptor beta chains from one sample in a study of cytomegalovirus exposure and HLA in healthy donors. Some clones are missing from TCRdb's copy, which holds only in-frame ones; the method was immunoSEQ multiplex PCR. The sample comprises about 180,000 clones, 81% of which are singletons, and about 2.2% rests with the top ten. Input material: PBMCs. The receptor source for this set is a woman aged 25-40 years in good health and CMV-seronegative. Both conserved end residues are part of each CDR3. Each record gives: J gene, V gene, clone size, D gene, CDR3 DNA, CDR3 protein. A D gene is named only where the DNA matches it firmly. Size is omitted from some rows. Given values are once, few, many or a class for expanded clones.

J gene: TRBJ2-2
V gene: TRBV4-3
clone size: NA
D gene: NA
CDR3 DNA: TGCGCCAGCAGCCAAGGCAATTACCAGGGCTACGGGGAGCTGTTTTTT
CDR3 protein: CASSQGNYQGYGELFF

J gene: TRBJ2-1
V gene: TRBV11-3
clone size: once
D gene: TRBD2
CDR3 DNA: TGTGCCAGCAGCTTGGGGACTAGCGGGAGGGCCTCCTACAATGAGCAGTTCTTC
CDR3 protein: CASSLGTSGRASYNEQFF

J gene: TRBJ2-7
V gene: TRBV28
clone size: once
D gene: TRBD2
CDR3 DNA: TGTGCCAGCAGTTTATTCTTTGTCGTAACCCCGGGAGGGAGGGCCTACGAGCAGTACTTC
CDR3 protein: CASSLFFVVTPGGRAYEQYF

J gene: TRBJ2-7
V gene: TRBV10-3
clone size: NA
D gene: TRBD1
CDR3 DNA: TGTGCCATCAGTGAGGCGAGGACAGGGCAAGACGAGCAGTACTTC
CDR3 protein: CAISEARTGQDEQYF

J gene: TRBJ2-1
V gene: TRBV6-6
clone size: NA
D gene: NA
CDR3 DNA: TGTGCCAGCAGTTACAGGGGAAACTCCTACAATGAGCAGTTCTTC
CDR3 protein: CASSYRGNSYNEQFF

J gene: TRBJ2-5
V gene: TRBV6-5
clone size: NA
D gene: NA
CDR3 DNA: TGTGCCAGCAGTTACTCGAGGCAGGGCCTAGGGGAGACCCAGTACTTC
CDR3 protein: CASSYSRQGLGETQYF

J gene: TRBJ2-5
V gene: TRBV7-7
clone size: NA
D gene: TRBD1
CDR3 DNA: TGTGCTAGCAGCTTATTTGGACAGGCGGACGGGGAGACCCAGTACTTC
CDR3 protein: CASSLFGQADGETQYF

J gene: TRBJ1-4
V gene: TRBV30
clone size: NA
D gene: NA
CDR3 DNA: TGTGCCTTATCCGGGTTCAATGAAAAACTGTTTTTT
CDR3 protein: CALSGFNEKLFF

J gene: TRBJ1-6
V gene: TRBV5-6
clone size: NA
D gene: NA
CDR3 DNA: TGTGCCAGCAGCTTGGAGGTGGGGCGGATCGCCTCACCCCTCCACTTT
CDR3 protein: CASSLEVGRIASPLHF

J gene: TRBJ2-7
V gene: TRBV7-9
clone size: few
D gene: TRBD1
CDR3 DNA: TGTGCCAGCAGCCCCCCGACAGGGGGGAACGAGCAGTACTTC
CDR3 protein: CASSPPTGGNEQYF

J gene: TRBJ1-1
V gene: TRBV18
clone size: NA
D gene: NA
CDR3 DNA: TGTGCCAGCTCACCCCAAAGCGGGATGGAAGCTTTCTTT
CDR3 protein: CASSPQSGMEAFF

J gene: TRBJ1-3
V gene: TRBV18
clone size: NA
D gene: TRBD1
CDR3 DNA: TGTGCCAGCTCACGAAACGGACAGGGAGGTGGAAACACCATATATTTT
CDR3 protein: CASSRNGQGGGNTIYF

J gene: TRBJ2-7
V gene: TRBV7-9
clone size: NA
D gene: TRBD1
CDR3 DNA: TGTTCCAGCAGCTTAGTCGTCGTGACAGGGACCTACGAGCAGTACTTC
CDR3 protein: CSSSLVVVTGTYEQYF

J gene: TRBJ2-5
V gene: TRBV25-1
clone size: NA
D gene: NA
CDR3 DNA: TGTACCAGCAGTTTTTCTAGTGTTGAAGAGACCCAGTACTTC
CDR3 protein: CTSSFSSVEETQYF

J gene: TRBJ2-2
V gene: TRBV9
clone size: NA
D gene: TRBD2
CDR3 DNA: TGTGCCAGCAGCGCCCCTGCCTATAGCGGGGGGAAGAACACCGGGGAGCTGTTTTTT
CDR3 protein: CASSAPAYSGGKNTGELFF

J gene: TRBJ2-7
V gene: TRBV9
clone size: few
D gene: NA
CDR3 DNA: TGTGCCAGCAGCGGAGGCCTTAGTCGCGAGCAGTACTTC
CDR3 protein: CASSGGLSREQYF

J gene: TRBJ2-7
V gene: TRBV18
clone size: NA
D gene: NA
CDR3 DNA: TGTGCCAGCTCACTTGGGGCTACCTACGAGCAGTACTTC
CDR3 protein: CASSLGATYEQYF

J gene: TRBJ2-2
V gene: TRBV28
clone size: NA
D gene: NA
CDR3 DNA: TGTGCCAGCACCCCCGTGTCAGTAGCGTCGAACACCGGGGAGCTGTTTTTT
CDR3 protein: CASTPVSVASNTGELFF

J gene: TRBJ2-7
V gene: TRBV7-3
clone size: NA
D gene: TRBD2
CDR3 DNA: TGTGCCAGCGGTCCTGGGACTAGCTCCTACGAGCAGTACTTC
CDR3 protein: CASGPGTSSYEQYF

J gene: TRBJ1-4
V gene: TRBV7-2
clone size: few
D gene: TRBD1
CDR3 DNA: TGTGCCAGCAGCATGACAGGGGGCCTTGAAAAACTGTTTTTT
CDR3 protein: CASSMTGGLEKLFF

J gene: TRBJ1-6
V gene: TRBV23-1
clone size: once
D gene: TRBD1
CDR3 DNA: TGCGCCAGCAGTAACCCGGGACAGAATTCACCCCTCCACTTT
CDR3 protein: CASSNPGQNSPLHF

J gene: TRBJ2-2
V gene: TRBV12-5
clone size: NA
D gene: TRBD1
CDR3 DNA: TGTGCTAGTGGTATACAGGGGGCCGGGGAGCTGTTTTTT
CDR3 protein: CASGIQGAGELFF

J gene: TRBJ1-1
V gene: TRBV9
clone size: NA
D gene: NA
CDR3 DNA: TGTGCCAGCAGCGAAGACCCGGGGAGGGGTGGGAACACTGAAGCTTTCTTT
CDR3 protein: CASSEDPGRGGNTEAFF

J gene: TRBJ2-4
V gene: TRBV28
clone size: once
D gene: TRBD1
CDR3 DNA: TGTGCCAGCAGTATAGAGGACAGGGCTAAGTACTTC
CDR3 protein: CASSIEDRAKYF

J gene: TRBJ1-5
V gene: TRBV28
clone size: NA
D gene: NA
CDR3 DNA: TGTGCCAGCATCCTAGGCAGATATAGCAATCAGCCCCAGCATTTT
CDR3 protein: CASILGRYSNQPQHF

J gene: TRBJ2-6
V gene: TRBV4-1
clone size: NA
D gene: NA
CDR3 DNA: TGCGCCAGCAGCCAAGAGACTCCCACCTCTGGGGCCAACGTCCTGACTTTC
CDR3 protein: CASSQETPTSGANVLTF

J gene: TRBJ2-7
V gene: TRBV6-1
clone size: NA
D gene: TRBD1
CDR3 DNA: TGTGCCAGCAGGCCGGGACAGAACTCCTACGAGCAGTACTTC
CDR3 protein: CASRPGQNSYEQYF

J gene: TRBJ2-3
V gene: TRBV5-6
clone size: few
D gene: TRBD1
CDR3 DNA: TGTGCCAGCAGGTCCTCCGGGACAGGGTGGACAGATACGCAGTATTTT
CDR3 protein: CASRSSGTGWTDTQYF

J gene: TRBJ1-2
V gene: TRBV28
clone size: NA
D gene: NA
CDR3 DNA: TGTGCCAGCAGTTTATGGGCCAAAGCTAACTATGGCTACACCTTC
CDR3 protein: CASSLWAKANYGYTF